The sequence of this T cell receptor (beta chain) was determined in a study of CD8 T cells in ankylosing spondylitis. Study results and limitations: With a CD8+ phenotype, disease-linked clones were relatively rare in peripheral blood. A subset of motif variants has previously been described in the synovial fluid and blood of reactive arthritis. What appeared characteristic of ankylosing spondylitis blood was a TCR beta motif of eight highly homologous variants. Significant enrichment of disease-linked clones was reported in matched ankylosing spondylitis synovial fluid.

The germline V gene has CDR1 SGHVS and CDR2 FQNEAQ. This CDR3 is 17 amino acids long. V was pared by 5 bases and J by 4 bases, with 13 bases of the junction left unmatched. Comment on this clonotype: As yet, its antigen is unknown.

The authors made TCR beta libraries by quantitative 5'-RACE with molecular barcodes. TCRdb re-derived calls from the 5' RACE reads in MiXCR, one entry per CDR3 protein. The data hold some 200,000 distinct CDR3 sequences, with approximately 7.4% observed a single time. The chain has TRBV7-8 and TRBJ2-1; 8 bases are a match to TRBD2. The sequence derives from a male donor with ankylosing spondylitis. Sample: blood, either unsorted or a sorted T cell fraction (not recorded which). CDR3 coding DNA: TGTGCCAGCAGCCCCCGAGGAGGACTAGCAGATTACAATGAGCAGTTCTTC. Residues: CASSPRGGLADYNEQFF.